A single sample is the source of the 24 T cell receptor beta chains below, sequenced in a study of blood T cell repertoires in COVID-19. Sequencing was performed with immunoSEQ multiplex PCR; in TCRdb, only in-frame clones are kept and a portion is missing. The data contain some 200,000 clones, roughly 90% of them singletons. Material: PBMCs or T cells enriched from blood (not recorded which). The source is a woman aged 18-29 years who had recovered from COVID-19.

The chain employs TRBV4-1 and TRBJ1-3; D might be TRBD1 (6 bases). CDR1 and CDR2 (germline): MGHRA, YSYEKL. Trimming took 4 bases from V and 0 from J, leaving 28 bases between them. This CDR3 comprises 21 residues. In nucleotides, the CDR3 is TGCGCCAGCAGCCGACGTGCTGCAGGGGACCCTGATCCTAGCTCTGGAAACACCATATATTTT. Protein: CASSRRAAGDPDPSSGNTIYF.

This chain connects TRBV5-1 to TRBJ1-1; possible D gene TRBD1, 6 bases. The length of the CDR3 is 13 residues. The V end was cut by 7 bases, the J end by 3 bases, with 13 bases between. Germline CDR1 SGHRS, CDR2 YFSETQ. The CDR3 coding sequence is TGCGCCAGCCGACACAACAGGGACACTGAAGCTTTCTTT. Protein product: CASRHNRDTEAFF.

This clone showed up just once. This sequence joins TRBV7-9 and TRBJ1-2; 7 bases are shared with TRBD1. Trimming at V came to 4 bases and at J to 6 bases, leaving 8 bases not matched to a gene. The CDR3 length is 14 residues. CDR1 is SEHNR, CDR2 FQNEAQ, per germline (reference sequence). The CDR3, as DNA: TGTGCCAGCAGCTACGGGACAGCAACAGATGGCTACACCTTC. Protein sequence: CASSYGTATDGYTF.

This CDR3 is CASSFRYGYTF. In nucleotides, the CDR3 is TGTGCCAGCAGTTTTCGCTATGGCTACACCTTC. The chain links TRBV28 to TRBJ1-2; no definite D call. Germline V gives CDR1 MDHEN, CDR2 SYDVKM. The CDR3 contains 11 residues. Trimming stripped 3 bases from V and 4 bases from J, with 3 bases between.

CDR3: CASSFGHYTNQPQHF. The DNA of the CDR3 is TGTGCCAGCAGCTTTGGACACTACACCAATCAGCCCCAGCATTTT. The rearrangement uses TRBV5-6 and TRBJ1-5, with TRBD1 as a possible D gene (5 bases). CDR3 size: 15 residues. V lost 2 bases and J 3 bases, leaving 12 bases between the germline ends. Looked up from germline, CDR1 is SGHDT and CDR2 is YYEEEE.

CDR3 sequence reads: CASSLALGAYGYTF. DNA for the CDR3: TGTGCCAGCAGCTTAGCGCTTGGGGCCTATGGCTACACCTTC. This chain links TRBV7-9 with TRBJ1-2, with D tentatively TRBD1 (5 bases). The length of the CDR3 is 14 residues. Trimming left V 0 bases short and J 4 bases short, with 9 bases between. CDR1 and CDR2 from the germline V gene are SEHNR and FQNEAQ (reference sequence).

This clone was counted a few times. The rearrangement links TRBV7-2 to TRBJ1-6; weak D call: TRBD1 (5 bases). Trimming took off 0 bases at V and 4 bases at J, with 7 bases between the two ends. This CDR3 has 15 residues. The germline V gene has CDR1 SGHTA and CDR2 FQGNSA. CDR3 sequence: CASSLAPGYNSPLHF. The CDR3 coding sequence is TGTGCCAGCAGCTTAGCGCCAGGGTATAATTCACCCCTCCACTTT.

The J gene is TRBJ2-3, the V gene TRBV9; TRBD2 matches at 7 bases. V was pared by 3 bases and J by 8 bases, with 6 bases of the junction left unmatched. Germline values: CDR1 SGDLS, CDR2 YYNGEE. The CDR3 sequence is 13 residues long. The CDR3 DNA reads TGTGCCAGCAGCGGCGGACTAGGTGGTACGCAGTATTTT. This encodes CASSGGLGGTQYF.

J is TRBJ2-3 and V is TRBV10-3; 10 nucleotides agree with TRBD2. Germline V gene lookup returns CDR1 ENHRY and CDR2 SYGVKD. The junction had 9 bases not matched to a gene; V was cut back by 8 bases and J by 4 bases. CDR3 length equals 15 residues. This CDR3 reads CAIEESGGAPDTQYF. The CDR3 bases are TGTGCCATCGAGGAAAGCGGGGGGGCCCCAGATACGCAGTATTTT.

The chain joins TRBV28 to TRBJ2-1; 8 bases map to TRBD2. Germline assignment: CDR1 MDHEN and CDR2 SYDVKM. V lost 7 bases, J lost 9 bases, and 14 bases stayed unmatched. This CDR3 comprises 15 residues. DNA of the CDR3: TGTGCCAGCACCACCCGGGGGGGGCCTACAATTGAGCAGTTCTTC. As protein: CASTTRGGPTIEQFF.

The J gene is TRBJ2-1, the V gene TRBV5-1, with 7 positions matching TRBD1. The CDR3 has 12 amino acids. In germline, CDR1 is SGHRS, CDR2 YFSETQ. The V gene end was trimmed by 4 bases and the J gene end by 8 bases; junction bases not matched to a gene: 3. In DNA form, the CDR3 reads TGCGCCAGCAGCCACAGGGGAGATGAGCAGTTCTTC. Translated, it gives CASSHRGDEQFF.

The rearrangement uses TRBV7-9 and TRBJ2-5; 11 bases are a match to TRBD1. The CDR3 extends over 15 amino acids. Germline assignment: CDR1 SEHNR and CDR2 FQNEAQ (reference sequence). The J segment lost 5 bases and the V segment lost 4 bases, leaving 6 bases of the junction unmatched. CDR3 bases: TGTGCCAGCAGCTCCGGACAGGGGGCTAGGGAGACCCAGTACTTC. Its protein is CASSSGQGARETQYF.

V gene TRBV5-1 combines with J gene TRBJ1-1; tentatively, D is TRBD1 (6 bases). The germline gives CDR1 SGHRS, CDR2 YFSETQ. The CDR3 is made up of 11 amino acids. With 0 bases removed from V and 9 bases from J, the gap between germline ends came to 6 bases. The CDR3 sequence: CASSLGGQAFF. CDR3 bases: TGCGCCAGCAGCTTGGGGGGGCAAGCTTTCTTT.

The sample holds a few counts of this clone. V usage is TRBV4-2 and J usage is TRBJ1-2; TRBD1 might be the D (5 bases). The CDR3 loop spans 16 amino acids. Germline V gene sequence: CDR1 LGHNA, CDR2 YNFKEQ. Trimming shortened V by 0 bases and J by 2 bases, and 13 bases separated the two germline ends. This CDR3 is CASSQDMGGKNYGYTF. CDR3 nucleotides: TGTGCCAGCAGCCAAGATATGGGGGGGAAAAACTATGGCTACACCTTC.

The chain couples TRBV28 to TRBJ1-2; D is uncertain. V was shortened by 5 bases and J by 5 bases, with 18 bases between the two germline ends. The V gene's germline CDR1 is MDHEN and CDR2 SYDVKM. The CDR3 spans 15 residues. As DNA, the CDR3 is TGTGCCAGCAGTCAACCTGAGGGAGGAGTGTATGGCTACACCTTC. Its translation: CASSQPEGGVYGYTF.

The chain is built from TRBV28 and TRBJ1-4; D is uncertain. This CDR3 has 12 amino acids. Trimming stripped 1 base from V and 5 bases from J, with 2 bases between. Germline loops: CDR1 MDHEN, CDR2 SYDVKM. As DNA, the CDR3 is TGTGCCAGCAGTTTATTAAATGAAAAACTGTTTTTT. It codes for CASSLLNEKLFF.

The rearrangement uses TRBV4-1 and TRBJ2-2; 8 positions match TRBD1. The V gene end was trimmed by 3 bases and the J gene end by 6 bases; junction bases not matched to a gene: 9. Germline V CDR1 and CDR2: MGHRA, YSYEKL. The CDR3 covers 16 residues. As DNA, the CDR3 is TGCGCCAGCAGCCAGACTCCGCAGGGGGCCGCCGGGGAGCTGTTTTTT. Its translation: CASSQTPQGAAGELFF.

This clone was observed once. The chain links TRBV7-3 to TRBJ1-1; D is uncertain. Germline V gene lookup returns CDR1 SGHTA and CDR2 FQGTGA. The V end lost 8 bases, the J end lost 1 base, and 11 bases lay between the germline ends. This CDR3 has 13 residues. The CDR3: CASGVGENTEAFF. For the CDR3, the DNA is TGTGCCAGCGGTGTCGGAGAGAACACTGAAGCTTTCTTT. Full variable domain (rest looked up from reference TRBV7-3 and TRBJ1-1): GAGVSQTPSNKVTEKGKYVELRCDPISGHTALYWYRQSLGQGPEFLIYFQGTGAADDSGLPNDRFFAVRPEGSVSTLKIQRTERGDSAVYLCASGVGENTEAFFGQGTRLTVV.

This chain joins TRBV29-1 and TRBJ2-1, with TRBD2 identical over 14 bases. The CDR3 loop spans 19 amino acids. The V gene's germline CDR1 is SQVTM and CDR2 ANQGSEA. Trimming took 1 base from V and 0 from J; bases not matched to a gene: 8. CDR3 nucleotide sequence: TGCAGCGTTGAAGTGTTTAGACTAGCGGGGGGGTTCTCCTACAATGAGCAGTTCTTC. It codes for CSVEVFRLAGGFSYNEQFF.

This clone showed up just a few times. The V and J genes are TRBV6-5 and TRBJ2-2; a possible D gene is TRBD2 (5 bases). Germline V gene lookup returns CDR1 MNHEY and CDR2 SVGAGI. The CDR3 consists of 14 residues. V lost 0 bases, J lost 7 bases, and 9 bases lay in between. As DNA, the CDR3 is TGTGCCAGCAGTTACTCGCCAGGAGGCGGGGAGCTGTTTTTT. Translated, it gives CASSYSPGGGELFF.

The gene calls are TRBV28 and TRBJ2-1; 10 bases match TRBD1. This CDR3 region has 14 residues. Germline V gives CDR1 MDHEN, CDR2 SYDVKM. V gave up 4 bases and J gave up 7 bases; unmatched junction bases: 4. The CDR3 DNA sequence: TGTGCCAGCAGTTCCTGGACAGGGGGGAATGAGCAGTTCTTC. It yields the protein CASSSWTGGNEQFF.

The V gene is TRBV28, the J gene TRBJ1-2; 8 nucleotides line up with TRBD1. CDR3 size: 16 residues. Germline V gene sequence: CDR1 MDHEN, CDR2 SYDVKM. Trimming removed 6 bases from V and 5 bases from J; junction bases left unmatched: 14. CDR3 sequence reads: CASSSSGTGEGYGYTF. In nucleotides, the CDR3 is TGTGCCAGCAGCTCCTCCGGGACAGGAGAAGGATATGGCTACACCTTC.

The chain is built from TRBV18 and TRBJ2-3; 7 bases are a match to TRBD1. Trimming at V came to 3 bases and at J to 6 bases, leaving 6 bases not matched to a gene. This CDR3 has 14 amino acids. Germline CDR1 reads KGHSH; CDR2 reads LQKENI. This CDR3 is CASSPADRPDTQYF. The CDR3 bases are TGTGCCAGCTCACCCGCGGACAGGCCGGATACGCAGTATTTT.

In this sample, this clone turned up once. The chain carries TRBV28 and TRBJ2-3; possibly TRBD2 for D (5 bases). CDR3 length: 17 amino acids. Germline assignment: CDR1 MDHEN and CDR2 SYDVKM. Trimming removed 6 bases from V and 6 bases from J, with 25 bases in between. The CDR3 region is CASSGRVGNRGFDTQYF. In DNA form, the CDR3 reads TGTGCCAGCAGCGGTCGAGTAGGGAATCGAGGGTTCGATACGCAGTATTTT. The entire variable domain, with the rest obtained from reference TRBV28 and TRBJ2-3, is as follows: DVKVTQSSRYLVKRTGEKVFLECVQDMDHENMFWYRQDPGLGLRLIYFSYDVKMKEKGDIPEGYSVSREKKERFSLILESASTNQTSMYLCASSGRVGNRGFDTQYFGPGTRLTVL.